These T cell receptor beta chains were read from a single sample in a study of cytomegalovirus exposure and HLA in healthy donors. The assay was immunoSEQ multiplex PCR, and TCRdb's table has in-frame clones only and misses some. This table holds approximately 150,000 clones, around a tenth found once. Sequenced input: PBMCs. The receptors shown here come from a male donor in good health and CMV-seronegative. The CDR3 runs from the conserved cysteine through the conserved F or W. D genes are given only for firm matches. Clone size appears in some rows only: once, few, many, or a class for an expanded clone.

few	TRBV7-9	TRBD1	TRBJ2-5	TGTGCCAGCAGCCCGGGACAGGGGGGGGAGACCCAGTACTTC	CASSPGQGGETQYF
few	TRBV27	NA	TRBJ2-7	TGTGCCAGCAGTTTAGTGTGGCCGGGAGAGCAGTACTTC	CASSLVWPGEQYF
few	TRBV4-3	NA	TRBJ1-1	TGCGCCAGCAGCCAAGGGACAGCGAACACTGAAGCTTTCTTT	CASSQGTANTEAFF
few	TRBV6-6	TRBD1	TRBJ1-2	TGTGCCAGCAGTGGACAGGGGCTGGGGTATGGCTACACCTTC	CASSGQGLGYGYTF
few	TRBV4-3	NA	TRBJ2-1	TGCGCCAGCAGCCCCGATCCGCGACTCGGGAACAATGAGCAGTTCTTC	CASSPDPRLGNNEQFF
few	TRBV28	TRBD1	TRBJ1-1	TGTGCCAGCAGTCCCTATGCGGACAGGCAGAACACTGAAGCTTTCTTT	CASSPYADRQNTEAFF
few	TRBV19	TRBD1	TRBJ1-1	TGTGCCAGTAGTAAAGAACAGGGGGAAGCTTTCTTT	CASSKEQGEAFF
few	TRBV18	NA	TRBJ1-5	TGTGCCAGCTCACCAGCGGGGGGCAGTCAGCCCCAGCATTTT	CASSPAGGSQPQHF
NA	TRBV4-1	NA	TRBJ1-4	TGCGCCAGCAGCCCGAAACGGGGGGCAGATGAAAAACTGTTTTTT	CASSPKRGADEKLFF
few	TRBV20-1	NA	TRBJ1-2	TGCAGTGCTAGGACAGACTATGGCTACACCTTC	CSARTDYGYTF
NA	TRBV2	TRBD1	TRBJ1-1	TGTGCCGGCGGGGGACAGGGAAACACTGAAGCTTTCTTT	CAGGGQGNTEAFF